This record looks at one T cell receptor beta chain sequence and its context. Its specificity is unknown. The CDR3 covers 19 residues. V shed 8 bases and J 1 base; nucleotides not matched to a gene: 17. One entry per CDR3 protein results from TCRdb running MiXCR on the 5' RACE reads. The sample lists fewer than 750,000 distinct CDR3 sequences, under 20% seen once, with under 20% in the top ten. This record comes from a study of CD8 T cells in ankylosing spondylitis. Overall study results and limits: According to the report, clones linked to the disease were significantly enriched in matched synovial fluid samples taken from ankylosing spondylitis patients. It appeared that ankylosing spondylitis blood was characterized by a TCR beta motif of under ten highly homologous variants. Disease-linked clones were CD8+ and relatively rare in peripheral blood.

What was sequenced was blood, either unsorted or a sorted T cell fraction (not recorded which). This TCR came from a male donor with ankylosing spondylitis. The chain joins TRBV12-3 or TRBV12-4 to TRBJ2-1; TRBD2 matches at 10 bases. CDR3 protein: CASAGGASGGRRSYNEQFF. DNA for the CDR3: TGTGCCAGCGCAGGTGGGGCTAGCGGGGGACGACGTTCCTACAATGAGCAGTTCTTC.